The TCR beta chain under discussion was sequenced for a study of shared clonotypes between healthy human individuals. A remark on this clone: Antigen: not known.

Selected positively for CCR7 and CD45RO-negative, naive CD8 cells excluded terminally differentiated effector memory CD45RA+ cells. Study findings and constraints: Estimated richness values were generally larger in naive subsets than in memory subsets. Rarefaction gave evidence that sorted-subset sequencing remained incomplete despite large depth.

Sorted-subset replicate PCR reactions were performed with roughly 200 ng DNA, corresponding to roughly 30,000 T cell genomes. Original methodology: From ImmunoSEQ came sequences covering only the junction and carrying no quality scores, so filtering differed. Produced via immunoSEQ multiplex PCR; TCRdb's table is partial and in-frame only. V and J calls and clone size follow that table, whereas D and trimming were derived from the DNA. The data contain approximately 1.9 million clones, around 93% of them singletons. The V gene end was trimmed by 7 bases and the J gene end by 0 bases; junction bases not matched to a gene: 8. The CDR3 extends over 17 amino acids.

The sample consisted of naive CD8+ T cells from PBMCs. The chain joins TRBV23-1 to TRBJ2-7; TRBD2 matches 14 bases. TRBV23-1 falls under the ORF class, with uncertain function. The receptor comes from a man aged 18 to 35 in good health. Some clones in this sample may be carry-over from other donors' samples. CDR3 coding DNA: TGCGCCAGCACCCACGGGACTAGCGGGAGCAGCTCCTACGAGCAGTACTTC. Its protein product is CASTHGTSGSSSYEQYF.